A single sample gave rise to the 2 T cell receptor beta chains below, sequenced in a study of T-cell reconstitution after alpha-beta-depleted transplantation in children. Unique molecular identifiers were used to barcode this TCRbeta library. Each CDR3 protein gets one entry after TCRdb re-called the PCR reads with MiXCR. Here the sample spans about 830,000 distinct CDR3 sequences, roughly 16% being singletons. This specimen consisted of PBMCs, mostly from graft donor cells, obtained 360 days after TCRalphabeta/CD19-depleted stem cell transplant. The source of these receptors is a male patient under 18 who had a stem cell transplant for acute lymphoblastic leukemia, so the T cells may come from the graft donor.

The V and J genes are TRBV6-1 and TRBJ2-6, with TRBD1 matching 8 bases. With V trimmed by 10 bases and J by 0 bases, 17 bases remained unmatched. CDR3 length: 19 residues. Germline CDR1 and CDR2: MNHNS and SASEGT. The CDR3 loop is CAITGTGQGAFSGANVLTF. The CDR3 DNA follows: TGTGCCATCACCGGAACGGGGCAGGGGGCCTTCTCTGGGGCCAACGTCCTGACTTTC.

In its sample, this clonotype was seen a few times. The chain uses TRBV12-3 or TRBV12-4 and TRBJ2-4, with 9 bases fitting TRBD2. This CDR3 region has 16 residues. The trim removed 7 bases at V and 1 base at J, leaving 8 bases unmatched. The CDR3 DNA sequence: TGTGCCAGCAACCTTAGCGGGAGAAGTGCCAAAAACATTCAGTACTTC. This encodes CASNLSGRSAKNIQYF.